This is a list of T cell receptor beta chains from one sample in a study of T cell responses to AZD1222 COVID-19 vaccine. Profiling relied on immunoSEQ multiplex PCR, and the TCRdb table lists in-frame clones only, not all of them. Its table lists 150,000 or so clones. Sequenced input: peripheral blood. The receptors come from an adult in good health. The CDR3 runs from the conserved cysteine through the conserved F or W. The order of the fields is D gene, V gene, J gene, CDR3 protein, CDR3 DNA. A D gene is named only where the DNA matches it firmly.

TRBD1,TRBV5-1,TRBJ1-6,CASSTAGGKDSPLHF,TGCGCCAGCAGCACCGCAGGGGGCAAGGATTCACCCCTCCACTTT
TRBD1,TRBV10-2,TRBJ1-4,CASSETAGGNEKLFF,TGCGCCAGCAGTGAGACGGCAGGGGGCAATGAAAAACTGTTTTTT
.,TRBV5-1,TRBJ2-2,CASSTRGDLTGELFF,TGCGCCAGCAGCACACGTGGCGATTTAACCGGGGAGCTGTTTTTT
.,TRBV6-5,TRBJ1-2,CASSYSEDSYGYTF,TGTGCCAGCAGTTACTCCGAGGACAGCTATGGCTACACCTTC
.,TRBV18,TRBJ1-3,CASSPERASSGNTIYF,TGTGCCAGCTCACCGGAGAGGGCGAGCTCTGGAAACACCATATATTTT
.,TRBV5-4,TRBJ1-4,CASSRDNNEKLFF,TGTGCCAGCAGCCGCGACAATAATGAAAAACTGTTTTTT
.,TRBV5-1,TRBJ1-2,CASSLDSTNYGYTF,TGCGCCAGCAGCTTGGATTCAACTAACTATGGCTACACCTTC
.,TRBV13,TRBJ2-7,CASSPTLGEGSYEQYF,TGTGCCAGCAGCCCAACCCTAGGAGAAGGGTCCTACGAGCAGTACTTC
.,TRBV3-1/TRBV3-2,TRBJ1-4,CASSHRRGSNEKLFF,TGTGCCAGCAGCCACCGCCGAGGGTCTAATGAAAAACTGTTTTTT
TRBD1,TRBV7-9,TRBJ2-7,CASSTDRGSYEQYF,TGTGCCAGCAGCACGGACAGGGGATCCTACGAGCAGTACTTC
.,TRBV19,TRBJ2-5,CASNQRGSGGTQYF,TGTGCCAGTAACCAGCGGGGGTCAGGGGGGACCCAGTACTTC
TRBD1,TRBV11-2,TRBJ1-3,CASSLGTGGSNTIYF,TGTGCCAGCAGCTTGGGGACAGGGGGTTCAAACACCATATATTTT
.,TRBV5-4,TRBJ2-3,CASSFISTDTQYF,TGTGCCAGCAGCTTTATTAGCACAGATACGCAGTATTTT
.,TRBV7-8,TRBJ1-1,CASSLVANTEAFF,TGTGCCAGCAGCTTAGTTGCGAACACTGAAGCTTTCTTT
.,TRBV19,TRBJ2-1,CASSITGNEQFF,TGTGCCAGTAGTATCACGGGTAATGAGCAGTTCTTC
TRBD2,TRBV20-1,TRBJ2-2,CSASQLMRGTGELFF,TGCAGTGCTAGTCAACTCATGCGGGGGACCGGGGAGCTGTTTTTT
.,TRBV4-1,TRBJ2-5,CASSPKRVETQYF,TGCGCCAGCAGCCCGAAAAGGGTGGAGACCCAGTACTTC
.,TRBV9,TRBJ2-5,CASSDAGLSETQYF,TGTGCCAGCAGTGACGCAGGGCTTTCAGAGACCCAGTACTTC
TRBD1,TRBV5-1,TRBJ1-1,CASSVQGVNTEAFF,TGCGCCAGCAGCGTGCAGGGGGTCAACACTGAAGCTTTCTTT
.,TRBV2,TRBJ1-3,CASSGGGLSGNTIYF,TGTGCCAGCAGTGGAGGAGGTCTCTCTGGAAACACCATATATTTT
.,TRBV28,TRBJ1-2,CASSPPGQRGYGYTF,TGTGCCAGCAGCCCTCCCGGACAGCGAGGCTATGGCTACACCTTC
.,TRBV7-2,TRBJ2-7,CASSPGLGGYEQYF,TGTGCCAGCAGCCCCGGACTTGGCGGCTACGAGCAGTACTTC
.,TRBV9,TRBJ1-2,CASSLSSRYGYTF,TGTGCCAGCAGCTTGTCTAGTCGGTATGGCTACACCTTC
TRBD1,TRBV30,TRBJ2-3,CAWSETRDRGRDTQYF,TGTGCCTGGAGCGAAACCCGGGACAGGGGGCGAGATACGCAGTATTTT
.,TRBV19,TRBJ2-3,CASSGQKPTDTQYF,TGTGCCAGTAGTGGACAGAAGCCCACAGATACGCAGTATTTT
.,TRBV5-1,TRBJ1-4,CASIRRTNEKLFF,TGCGCCAGCATTCGTAGAACTAATGAAAAACTGTTTTTT
.,TRBV11-1,TRBJ2-5,CASSLDGGWQETQYF,TGTGCCAGCAGCTTAGATGGTGGTTGGCAAGAGACCCAGTACTTC
TRBD1,TRBV6-5,TRBJ1-2,CASKPTGVGHGYTF,TGTGCCAGCAAACCCACAGGGGTTGGCCATGGCTACACCTTC
.,TRBV5-1,TRBJ1-1,CASSLGPPNTEAFF,TGCGCCAGCAGCTTGGGACCGCCGAACACTGAAGCTTTCTTT
.,TRBV5-1,TRBJ1-4,CASSLRGRRDEKLFF,TGCGCCAGCAGCTTGAGAGGGAGGCGGGATGAAAAACTGTTTTTT
.,TRBV27,TRBJ2-7,CASGSGFYEQYF,TGTGCCAGCGGATCCGGTTTCTACGAGCAGTACTTC
.,TRBV7-6,TRBJ1-1,CASRGPTNTEAFF,TGTGCCAGCAGGGGTCCAACGAACACTGAAGCTTTCTTT
TRBD2,TRBV5-1,TRBJ2-7,CASSFSIGAGGNEQYF,TGCGCCAGCAGCTTTAGCATCGGAGCGGGGGGGAACGAGCAGTACTTC
TRBD1,TRBV4-1,TRBJ2-7,CASSHPGGRSYEQYF,TGCGCCAGCAGCCACCCAGGGGGTAGGTCCTACGAGCAGTACTTC
.,TRBV5-1,TRBJ1-1,CASSHGVGQRTSNTEAFF,TGCGCCAGCAGCCACGGAGTCGGACAGCGAACCTCGAACACTGAAGCTTTCTTT
.,TRBV9,TRBJ1-4,CASSQRPGSNEKLFF,TGTGCCAGCAGCCAGCGGCCAGGGTCTAATGAAAAACTGTTTTTT
.,TRBV28,TRBJ2-7,CASSRDRSTYEQYF,TGTGCCAGCAGTCGAGACAGGTCAACCTACGAGCAGTACTTC
.,TRBV30,TRBJ1-5,CAWSGSNQPQHF,TGTGCCTGGAGTGGAAGCAATCAGCCCCAGCATTTT
.,TRBV6-2/TRBV6-3,TRBJ2-5,CASSSLGGEETQYF,TGTGCCAGCAGTTCACTCGGCGGGGAAGAGACCCAGTACTTC
.,TRBV10-3,TRBJ1-3,CAISVGDTSSGNTIYF,TGTGCCATCAGTGTCGGGGACACGAGCTCTGGAAACACCATATATTTT
TRBD2,TRBV7-3,TRBJ2-3,CASSLSTSGATDTQYF,TGTGCCAGCAGCTTAAGTACTAGCGGGGCTACAGATACGCAGTATTTT
TRBD2,TRBV18,TRBJ2-1,CASSPGTRGNEQFF,TGTGCCAGCTCACCAGGGACTAGGGGTAATGAGCAGTTCTTC
TRBD1,TRBV6-5,TRBJ1-4,CASRDRGTGWKLFF,TGTGCCAGCAGGGACAGGGGGACTGGTTGGAAACTGTTTTTT
.,TRBV7-9,TRBJ1-1,CASSHAAPRNTEAFF,TGTGCCAGCAGCCATGCGGCGCCCCGGAACACTGAAGCTTTCTTT
.,TRBV30,TRBJ1-1,CAWSPRGNTEAFF,TGTGCCTGGAGTCCTCGTGGGAACACTGAAGCTTTCTTT
TRBD1,TRBV10-3,TRBJ1-2,CATNPGQGNYGYTF,TGTGCCACTAATCCGGGACAGGGGAACTATGGCTACACCTTC
.,TRBV19,TRBJ1-1,CASSPRTVKEFEAFF,TGTGCCAGTAGTCCCAGAACAGTTAAGGAATTTGAAGCTTTCTTT
.,TRBV6-2/TRBV6-3,TRBJ2-1,CASSPSVSAELNEQFF,TGTGCCAGCAGTCCCTCCGTGAGCGCTGAGTTGAATGAGCAGTTCTTC
TRBD2,TRBV4-2,TRBJ2-3,CASSQDSASGGTDTQYF,TGTGCCAGCAGCCAAGATTCGGCTAGCGGGGGCACAGATACGCAGTATTTT
.,TRBV24-1,TRBJ2-7,CATSDAGTKTYEQYF,TGTGCCACCAGTGACGCCGGGACAAAGACCTACGAGCAGTACTTC